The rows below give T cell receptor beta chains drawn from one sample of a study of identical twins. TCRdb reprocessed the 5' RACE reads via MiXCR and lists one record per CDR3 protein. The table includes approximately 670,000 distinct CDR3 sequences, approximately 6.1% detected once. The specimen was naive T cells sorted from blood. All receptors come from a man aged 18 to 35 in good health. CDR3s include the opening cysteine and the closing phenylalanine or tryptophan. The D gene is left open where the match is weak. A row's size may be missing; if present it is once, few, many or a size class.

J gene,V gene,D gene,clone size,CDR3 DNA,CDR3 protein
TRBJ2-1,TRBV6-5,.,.,TGTGCCAGCACCTCGTTCGTTGATGAGCAGTTCTTC,CASTSFVDEQFF
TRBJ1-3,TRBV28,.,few,TGTGCCACTCATTCTGGAAACACCATATATTTT,CATHSGNTIYF
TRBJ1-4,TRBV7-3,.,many,TGTGCCGGACCCCAAGGGAGGTATTCTGAAAAACTGTTTTTT,CAGPQGRYSEKLFF
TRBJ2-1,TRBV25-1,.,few,TGTGCCAGCACCGGCGGGAACTACAATGAGCAGTTCTTC,CASTGGNYNEQFF
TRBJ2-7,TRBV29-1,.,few,TGCAGCGCTTCTACTCCTTCTGGCGAGCAGTACTTC,CSASTPSGEQYF
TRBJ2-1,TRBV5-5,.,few,TGTGCCAGCAGCTTGGCCCCGGATTTGAGCTCCTACAATGAGCAGTTCTTC,CASSLAPDLSSYNEQFF
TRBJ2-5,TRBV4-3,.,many,TGCGCCAGCAGCCAAAGACCCGCCGGAGAGACCCAGTACTTC,CASSQRPAGETQYF
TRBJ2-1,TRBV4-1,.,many,TGCGCCAGCAGCCAAGTAACGGGTCTAGACAATGAGCAGTTCTTC,CASSQVTGLDNEQFF
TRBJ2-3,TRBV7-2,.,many,TGTGCCAGCAGCTTACCCGGAAACACAGATACGCAGTATTTT,CASSLPGNTDTQYF
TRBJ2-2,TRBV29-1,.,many,TGCAGCGTTGATAGGGACACCGGGGAGCTGTTTTTT,CSVDRDTGELFF
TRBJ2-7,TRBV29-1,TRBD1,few,TGCAGCGTTGTGGTCGGGACAGGGGCCTACGAGCAGTACTTC,CSVVVGTGAYEQYF
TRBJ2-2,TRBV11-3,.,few,TGTGCCAGCAGCTTAGTTACGGCGAACACCGGGGAGCTGTTTTTT,CASSLVTANTGELFF
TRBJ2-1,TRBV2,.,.,TGTGCCAGCAGTGAATCGGATTTGGGTGAGCAGTTCTTC,CASSESDLGEQFF
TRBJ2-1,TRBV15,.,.,TGTGCCACCAGCAGAGATACGGGGTCCTACAATGAGCAGTTCTTC,CATSRDTGSYNEQFF
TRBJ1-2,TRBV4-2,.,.,TGTGCCAGCAGCCAAGACCAGGGCCCTCCGTCTAACTATGGCTACACCTTC,CASSQDQGPPSNYGYTF
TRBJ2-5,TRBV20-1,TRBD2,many,TGCAGTGCTAGCGGGAGGGCCCTTCAAGAGACCCAGTACTTC,CSASGRALQETQYF
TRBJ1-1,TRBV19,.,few,TGTGCCAGTAGTATAACCAGCTCCGGGGAGGCTGAAGCTTTCTTT,CASSITSSGEAEAFF
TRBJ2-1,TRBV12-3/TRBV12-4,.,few,TGTGCCAGCAGTTATGGGGGGGCGGGAAACAATGAGCAGTTCTTC,CASSYGGAGNNEQFF
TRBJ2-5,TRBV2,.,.,TGTGCCAGCAGGGGAGGGACAGCAACCAACTTC,CASRGGTATNF
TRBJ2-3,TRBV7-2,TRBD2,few,TGTGCCAGCAGCTTAGAACTAGCGTTAGATACGCAGTATTTT,CASSLELALDTQYF
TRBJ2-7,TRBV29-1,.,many,TGCAGCGTTGGGGTTGTGGGGCCCGAGGAGCAGTACTTC,CSVGVVGPEEQYF
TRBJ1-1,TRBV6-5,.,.,TGTGCCAGCAGTTACTCTTGGGGCACGAACACTGAAGCTTTCTTT,CASSYSWGTNTEAFF
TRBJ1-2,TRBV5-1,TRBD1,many,TGCGCCAGCAGCTTGGGACCGGGACAGATCCCTCCTAACTATGGCTACACCTTC,CASSLGPGQIPPNYGYTF
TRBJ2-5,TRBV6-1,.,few,TGTGTCAGAACACTAACCAGCACATTTCTCCGTCAGCGCCAAGAGACCCAGTACTTC,CVRTLTSTFLRQRQETQYF
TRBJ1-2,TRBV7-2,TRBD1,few,TGTGCCAGCAGCCCTGCTCCGGGACAGAGCTATTATGGCTACACCTTC,CASSPAPGQSYYGYTF
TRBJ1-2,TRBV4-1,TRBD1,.,TGCGCCAGCAGCCAAGATCAAGGGGGCGCAGGTGGCTACACCTTC,CASSQDQGGAGGYTF
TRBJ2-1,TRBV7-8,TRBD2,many,TGTGCCAGCAGCTCGCGGGGGGGAGTCAACAATGAGCAGTTCTTC,CASSSRGGVNNEQFF
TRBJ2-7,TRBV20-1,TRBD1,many,TGCAGTGCTCAAGGTAGACAGGGGAAGTACGAGCAGTACTTC,CSAQGRQGKYEQYF
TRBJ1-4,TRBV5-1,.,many,TGCGCCAGCAGCTTGGCGGTTGGGGTGAATGAAAAACTGTTTTTT,CASSLAVGVNEKLFF
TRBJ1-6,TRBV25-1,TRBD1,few,TGTGCCAGCAGCCCTAACAGGGGAAGTAATTCACCCCTCCACTTT,CASSPNRGSNSPLHF
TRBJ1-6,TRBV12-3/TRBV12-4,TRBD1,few,TGTGCCAGCAATTTCCGAGCAGGGACAGGGTTTTCACCCCTCCACTTT,CASNFRAGTGFSPLHF
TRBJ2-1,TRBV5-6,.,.,TGTGCCAGCAGCTTGTATCCCAGCTCAGGTAATGAGCAGTTCTTC,CASSLYPSSGNEQFF